This TCR beta chain came from a study of shared clonotypes between healthy human individuals. The overall study: CD8 memory received one plate per donor, CD8 naive two, CD4 memory three and CD4 naive three.

This CDR3 has 14 amino acids. Germline values: CDR1 SGHAT, CDR2 FQNNGV. Trimming at V came to 3 bases and at J to 2 bases, leaving 3 bases not matched to a gene. Naive-designated CD8 cells lacked CD45RO, were positively enriched for CCR7, and omitted terminally differentiated effector memory CD45RA+ cells. Assay: immunoSEQ multiplex PCR; the TCRdb copy retains only in-frame clones and omits some. The sample holds around 2.1 million clones; about 92% are singletons and the top ten take 1.5% to 2%. This rearrangement joins TRBV11-2 to TRBJ1-1, with 7 bases identical to TRBD1. The source is a man aged 18 to 29 in good health. Some clones in this sample may be carry-over from other donors' samples. The sequenced material came from naive CD8+ T cells from PBMCs. CDR3 sequence reads: CASSFGTANTEAFF. CDR3 DNA: TGTGCCAGCAGCTTCGGGACAGCTAACACTGAAGCTTTCTTT.